This T cell receptor (beta chain) was recorded in a study of PD-L1 blockade in urothelial cancer. Study details: Blood was analyzed 3 weeks (second dose) and 6 weeks after treatment start. The study's findings and limits: When pretreatment blood TCR clonality was below the median, it predicted better survival.

With respect to this clone: What it recognizes is unknown.

The repertoire was sequenced with immunoSEQ multiplex PCR; TCRdb's copy has only in-frame clones and lacks some. The sample includes about 51,000 clones, approximately 90% of them seen just once. Time point indicated: peripheral blood 6 weeks after treatment start. Patients presented with locally advanced or metastatic urothelial carcinoma. The number of samples from each patient was between 1 and 8, taken pretreatment and on-treatment. Germline V gene data show CDR1 as SNHLY and CDR2 as FYNNEI. This CDR3 is 14 amino acids long. V dropped 6 bases and J dropped 4 bases, with 14 bases sitting between them.

Sequenced here: PBMCs, sampled around atezolizumab (anti-PD-L1) treatment. V gene TRBV2 combines with J gene TRBJ2-3; the D gene is possibly TRBD1 (6 bases). The TCR originated in a man between 60 and 75 years old with urothelial cancer. This CDR3 reads CASSGTSGADTQYF. The CDR3 DNA sequence: TGTGCCAGCAGCGGGACCTCAGGGGCAGATACGCAGTATTTT.